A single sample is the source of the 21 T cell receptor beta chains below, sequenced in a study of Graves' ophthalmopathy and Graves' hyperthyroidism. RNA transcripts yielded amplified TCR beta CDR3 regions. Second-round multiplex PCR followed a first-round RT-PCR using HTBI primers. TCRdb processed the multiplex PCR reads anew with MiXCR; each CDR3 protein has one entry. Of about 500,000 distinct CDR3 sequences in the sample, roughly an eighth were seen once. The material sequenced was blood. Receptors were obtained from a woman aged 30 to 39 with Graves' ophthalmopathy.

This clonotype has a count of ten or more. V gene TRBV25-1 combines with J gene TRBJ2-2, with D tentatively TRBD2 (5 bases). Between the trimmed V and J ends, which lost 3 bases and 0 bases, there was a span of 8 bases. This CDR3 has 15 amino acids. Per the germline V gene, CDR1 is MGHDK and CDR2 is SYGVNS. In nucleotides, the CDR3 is TGTGCCAGCAGTGAGCGGGTCGCGAACACCGGGGAGCTGTTTTTT. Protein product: CASSERVANTGELFF.

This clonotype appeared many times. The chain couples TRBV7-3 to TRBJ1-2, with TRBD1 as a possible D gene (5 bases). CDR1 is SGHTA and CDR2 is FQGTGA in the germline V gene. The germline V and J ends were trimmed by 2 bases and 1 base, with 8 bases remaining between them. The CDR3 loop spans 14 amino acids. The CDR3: CASSLQGFNYGYTF. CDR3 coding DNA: TGTGCCAGCAGCTTACAGGGATTTAACTATGGCTACACCTTC.

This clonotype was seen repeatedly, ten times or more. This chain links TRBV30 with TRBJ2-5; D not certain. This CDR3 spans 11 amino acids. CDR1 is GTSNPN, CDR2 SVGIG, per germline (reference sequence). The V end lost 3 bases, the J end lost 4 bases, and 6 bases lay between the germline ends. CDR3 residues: CAWSGRETQYF. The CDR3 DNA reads TGTGCCTGGAGCGGAAGAGAGACCCAGTACTTC. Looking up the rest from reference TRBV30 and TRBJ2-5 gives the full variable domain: SQTIHQWPATLVQPVGSPLSLECTVEGTSNPNLYWYRQAAGRGLQLLFYSVGIGQISSEVPQNLSASRPQDRQFILSSKKLLLSDSGFYLCAWSGRETQYFGPGTRLLVL.

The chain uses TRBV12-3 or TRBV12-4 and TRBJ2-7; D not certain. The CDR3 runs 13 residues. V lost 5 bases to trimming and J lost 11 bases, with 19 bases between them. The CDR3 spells CASSRPYRRSKYF. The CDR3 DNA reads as TGTGCCAGCAGTCGGCCTTATAGACGAAGCAAGTACTTC.

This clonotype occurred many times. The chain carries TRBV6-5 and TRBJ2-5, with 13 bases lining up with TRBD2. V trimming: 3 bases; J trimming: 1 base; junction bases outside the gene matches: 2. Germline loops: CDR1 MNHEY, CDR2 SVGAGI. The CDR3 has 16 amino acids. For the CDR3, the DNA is TGTGCCAGCAGTTATTGGACTAGCGGGGGCCAAGAGACCCAGTACTTC. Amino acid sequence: CASSYWTSGGQETQYF.

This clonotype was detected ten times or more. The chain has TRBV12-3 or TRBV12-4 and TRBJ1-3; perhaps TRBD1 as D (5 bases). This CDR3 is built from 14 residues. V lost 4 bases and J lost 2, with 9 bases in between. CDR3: CASSSGIAGNTIYF. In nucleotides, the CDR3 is TGTGCCAGCAGTTCAGGGATAGCTGGAAACACCATATATTTT.

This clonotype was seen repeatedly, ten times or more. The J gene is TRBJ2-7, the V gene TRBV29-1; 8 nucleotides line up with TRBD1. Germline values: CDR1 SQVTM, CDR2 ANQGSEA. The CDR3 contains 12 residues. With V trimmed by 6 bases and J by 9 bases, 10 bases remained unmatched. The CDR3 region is CSVPSGQVAQYF. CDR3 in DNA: TGCAGCGTCCCCTCGGGACAGGTAGCGCAGTACTTC.

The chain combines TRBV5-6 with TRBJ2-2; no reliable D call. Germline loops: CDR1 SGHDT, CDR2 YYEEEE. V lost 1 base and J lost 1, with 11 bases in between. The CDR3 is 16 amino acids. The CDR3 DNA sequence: TGTGCCAGCAGCTTGTTCGGCAGCCGGAACACCGGGGAGCTGTTTTTT. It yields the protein CASSLFGSRNTGELFF.

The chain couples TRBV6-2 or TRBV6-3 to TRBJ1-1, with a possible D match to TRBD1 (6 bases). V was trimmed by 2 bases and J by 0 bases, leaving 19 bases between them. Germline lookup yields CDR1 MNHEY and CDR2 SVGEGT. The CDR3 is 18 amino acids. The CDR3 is CASSYGRPRTAMNTEAFF. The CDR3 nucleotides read TGTGCCAGCAGTTACGGGAGACCGCGGACAGCCATGAACACTGAAGCTTTCTTT.

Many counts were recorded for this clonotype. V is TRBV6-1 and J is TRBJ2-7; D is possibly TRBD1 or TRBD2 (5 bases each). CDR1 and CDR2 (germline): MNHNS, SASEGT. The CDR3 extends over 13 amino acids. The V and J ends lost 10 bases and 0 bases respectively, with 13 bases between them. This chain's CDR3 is CAIRGFSSYEQYF. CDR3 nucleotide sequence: TGTGCCATCCGGGGCTTCAGCTCCTACGAGCAGTACTTC.

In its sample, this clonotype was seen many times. The CDR3 nucleotides are TGTGCCAGCAGCTTCAACATAGACAATCAGCCCCAGCATTTT. Translation: CASSFNIDNQPQHF. The V gene is TRBV11-2, the J gene TRBJ1-5; D is unresolved. This CDR3 has 14 amino acids. Per the germline V gene, CDR1 is SGHAT and CDR2 is FQNNGV. V lost 3 bases and J lost 3, with 9 bases in between. Drawing the rest from reference TRBV11-2 and TRBJ1-5, the complete variable domain is EAGVAQSPRYKIIEKRQSVAFWCNPISGHATLYWYQQILGQGPKLLIQFQNNGVVDDSQLPKDRFSAERLKGVDSTLKIQPAKLEDSAVYLCASSFNIDNQPQHFGDGTRLSIL.

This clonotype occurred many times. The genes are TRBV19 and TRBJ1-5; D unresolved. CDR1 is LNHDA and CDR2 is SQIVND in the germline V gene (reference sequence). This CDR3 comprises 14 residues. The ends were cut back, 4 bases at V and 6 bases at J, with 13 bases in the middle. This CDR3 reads CASSRSTVVQPQHF. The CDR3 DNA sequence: TGTGCCAGTAGTAGGTCGACGGTGGTTCAGCCCCAGCATTTT.

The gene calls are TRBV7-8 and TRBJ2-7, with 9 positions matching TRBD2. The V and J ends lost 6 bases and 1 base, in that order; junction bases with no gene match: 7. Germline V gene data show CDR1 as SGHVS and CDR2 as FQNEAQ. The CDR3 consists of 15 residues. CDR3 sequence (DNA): TGTGCCAGCAGACCGGGACTAGCCCCTTCCTACGAGCAGTACTTC. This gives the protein CASRPGLAPSYEQYF.

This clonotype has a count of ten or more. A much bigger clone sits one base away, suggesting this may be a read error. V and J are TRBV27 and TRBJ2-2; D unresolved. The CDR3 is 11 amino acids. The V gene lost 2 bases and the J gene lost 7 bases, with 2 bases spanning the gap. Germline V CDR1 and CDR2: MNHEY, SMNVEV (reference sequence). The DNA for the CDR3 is TGTGCCAGCAGTTTAAACGGGGAGCTGTTTTTT. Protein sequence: CASSLNGELFF.

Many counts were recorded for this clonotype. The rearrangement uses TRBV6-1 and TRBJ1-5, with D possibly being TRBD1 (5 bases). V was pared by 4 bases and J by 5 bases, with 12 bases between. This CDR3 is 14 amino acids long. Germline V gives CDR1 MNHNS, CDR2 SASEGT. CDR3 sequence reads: CASSADGAYQPQHF. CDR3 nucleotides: TGTGCCAGCAGTGCCGACGGGGCCTATCAGCCCCAGCATTTT.

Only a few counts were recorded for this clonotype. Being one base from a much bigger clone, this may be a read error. The CDR3 region is CASSGPPVAFF. In nucleotides, the CDR3 is TGTGCCAGCAGTGGCCCTCCTGTAGCTTTCTTT. The genes are TRBV25-1 and TRBJ1-1; D unresolved. From germline, CDR1 is MGHDK and CDR2 SYGVNS. Deletions cut 4 bases from V and 10 bases from J, with 10 bases between. This CDR3 spans 11 amino acids.

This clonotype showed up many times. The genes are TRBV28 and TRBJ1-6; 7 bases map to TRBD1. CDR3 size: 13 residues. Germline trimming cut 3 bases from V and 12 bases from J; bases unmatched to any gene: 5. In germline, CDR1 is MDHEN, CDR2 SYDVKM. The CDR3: CASSFPGGGPLHF. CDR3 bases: TGTGCCAGCAGTTTCCCAGGGGGGGGACCCCTCCACTTT.

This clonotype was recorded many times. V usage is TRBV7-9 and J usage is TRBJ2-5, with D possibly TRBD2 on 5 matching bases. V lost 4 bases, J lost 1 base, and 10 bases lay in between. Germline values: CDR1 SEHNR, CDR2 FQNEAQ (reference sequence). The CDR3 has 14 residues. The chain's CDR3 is CASSSLEAQETQYF. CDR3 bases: TGTGCCAGCAGCTCCCTGGAGGCCCAAGAGACCCAGTACTTC.

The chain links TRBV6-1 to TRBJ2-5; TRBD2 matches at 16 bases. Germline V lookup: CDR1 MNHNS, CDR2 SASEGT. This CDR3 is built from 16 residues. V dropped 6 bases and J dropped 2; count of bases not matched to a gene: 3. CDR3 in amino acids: CASRGTSGGDQETQYF. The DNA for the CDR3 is TGTGCCAGCAGAGGGACTAGCGGGGGGGATCAAGAGACCCAGTACTTC.

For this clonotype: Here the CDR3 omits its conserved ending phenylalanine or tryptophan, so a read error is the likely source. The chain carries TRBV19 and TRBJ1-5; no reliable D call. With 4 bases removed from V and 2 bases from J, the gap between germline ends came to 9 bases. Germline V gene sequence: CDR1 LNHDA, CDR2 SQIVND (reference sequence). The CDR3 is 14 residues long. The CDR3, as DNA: TGTGCCAGTAGTACCCTCCGGGGCAATCAGCCCCAGCATGTT. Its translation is CASSTLRGNQPQHV.

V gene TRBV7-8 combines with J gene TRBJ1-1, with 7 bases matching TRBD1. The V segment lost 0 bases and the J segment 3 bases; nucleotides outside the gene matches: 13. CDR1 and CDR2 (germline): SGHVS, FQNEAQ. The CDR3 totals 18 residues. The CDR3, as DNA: TGTGCCAGCAGCTTAGCGCTCGGCAGGGGGAAGAGGGACACTGAAGCTTTCTTT. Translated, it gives CASSLALGRGKRDTEAFF.